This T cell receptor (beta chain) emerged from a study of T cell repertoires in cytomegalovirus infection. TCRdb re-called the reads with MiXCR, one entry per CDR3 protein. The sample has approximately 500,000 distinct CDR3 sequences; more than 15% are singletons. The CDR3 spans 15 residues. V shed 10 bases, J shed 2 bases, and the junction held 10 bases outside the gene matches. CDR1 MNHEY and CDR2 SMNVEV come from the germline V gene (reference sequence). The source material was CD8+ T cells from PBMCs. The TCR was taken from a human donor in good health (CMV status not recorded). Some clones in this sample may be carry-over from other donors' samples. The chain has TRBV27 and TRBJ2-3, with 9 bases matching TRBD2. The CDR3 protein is CATLGGGRATDTQYF. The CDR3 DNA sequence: TGTGCCACCCTGGGGGGCGGGAGGGCCACAGATACGCAGTATTTT.